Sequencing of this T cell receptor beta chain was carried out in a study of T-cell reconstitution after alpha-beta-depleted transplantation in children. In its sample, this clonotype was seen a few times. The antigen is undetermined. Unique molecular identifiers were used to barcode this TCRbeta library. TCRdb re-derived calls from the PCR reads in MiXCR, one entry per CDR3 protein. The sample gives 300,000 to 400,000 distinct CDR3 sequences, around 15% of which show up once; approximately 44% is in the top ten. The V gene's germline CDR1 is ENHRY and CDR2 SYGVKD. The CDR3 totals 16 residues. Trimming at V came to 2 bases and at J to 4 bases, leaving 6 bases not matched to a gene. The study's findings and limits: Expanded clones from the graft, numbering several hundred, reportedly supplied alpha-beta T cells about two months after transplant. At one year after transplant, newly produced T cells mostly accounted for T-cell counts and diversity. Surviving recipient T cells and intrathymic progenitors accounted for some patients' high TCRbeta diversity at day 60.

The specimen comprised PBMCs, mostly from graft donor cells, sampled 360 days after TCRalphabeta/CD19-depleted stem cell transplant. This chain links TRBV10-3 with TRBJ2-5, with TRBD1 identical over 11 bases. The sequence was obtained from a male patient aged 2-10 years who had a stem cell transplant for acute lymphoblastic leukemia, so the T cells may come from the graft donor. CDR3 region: CAISEGDRGMGETQYF. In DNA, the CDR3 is TGTGCCATCAGTGAGGGGGACAGGGGGATGGGAGAGACCCAGTACTTC.